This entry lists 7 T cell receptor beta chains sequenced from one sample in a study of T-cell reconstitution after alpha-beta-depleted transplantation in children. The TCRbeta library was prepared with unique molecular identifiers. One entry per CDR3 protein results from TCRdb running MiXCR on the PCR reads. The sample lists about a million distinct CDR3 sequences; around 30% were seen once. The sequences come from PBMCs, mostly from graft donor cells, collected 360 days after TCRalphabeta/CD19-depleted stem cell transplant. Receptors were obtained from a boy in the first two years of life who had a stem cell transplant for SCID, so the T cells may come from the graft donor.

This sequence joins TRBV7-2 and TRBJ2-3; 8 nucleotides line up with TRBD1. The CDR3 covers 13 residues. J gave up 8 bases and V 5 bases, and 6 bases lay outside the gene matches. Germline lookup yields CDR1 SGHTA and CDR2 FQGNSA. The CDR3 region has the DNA TGTGCCAGCAGCCAGACAGGGGTTGTTACGCAGTATTTT. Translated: CASSQTGVVTQYF.

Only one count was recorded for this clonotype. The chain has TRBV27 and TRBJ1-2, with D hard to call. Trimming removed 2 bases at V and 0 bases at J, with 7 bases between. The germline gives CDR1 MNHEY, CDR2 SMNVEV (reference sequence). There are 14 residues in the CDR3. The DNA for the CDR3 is TGTGCCAGCAGTTTAAAGCGATCTAACTATGGCTACACCTTC. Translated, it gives CASSLKRSNYGYTF.

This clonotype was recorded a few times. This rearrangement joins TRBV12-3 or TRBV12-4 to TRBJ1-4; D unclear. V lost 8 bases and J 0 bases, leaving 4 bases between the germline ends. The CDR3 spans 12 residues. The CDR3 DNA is TGTGCCAGCGGCCCAACTAATGAAAAACTGTTTTTT. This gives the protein CASGPTNEKLFF.

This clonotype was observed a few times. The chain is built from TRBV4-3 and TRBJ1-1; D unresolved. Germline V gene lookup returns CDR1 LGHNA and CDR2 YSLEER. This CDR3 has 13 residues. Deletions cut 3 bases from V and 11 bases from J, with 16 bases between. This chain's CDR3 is CASSHPNSAGAFF. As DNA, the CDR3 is TGCGCCAGCAGCCATCCAAACTCGGCTGGGGCTTTCTTT.

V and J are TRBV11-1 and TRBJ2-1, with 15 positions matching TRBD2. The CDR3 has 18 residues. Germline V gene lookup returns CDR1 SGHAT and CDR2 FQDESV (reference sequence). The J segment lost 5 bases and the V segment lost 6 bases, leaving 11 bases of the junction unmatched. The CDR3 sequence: CASSPGTSGGPKNNEQFF. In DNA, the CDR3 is TGTGCCAGCAGTCCTGGGACTAGCGGGGGGCCGAAGAACAATGAGCAGTTCTTC.

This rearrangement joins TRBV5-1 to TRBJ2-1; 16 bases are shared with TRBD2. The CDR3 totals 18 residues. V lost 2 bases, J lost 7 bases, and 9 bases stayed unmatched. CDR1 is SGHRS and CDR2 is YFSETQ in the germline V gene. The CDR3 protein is CASSFGGTSGGAENEQFF. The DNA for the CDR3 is TGCGCCAGCAGCTTCGGCGGGACTAGCGGGGGGGCCGAGAATGAGCAGTTCTTC.

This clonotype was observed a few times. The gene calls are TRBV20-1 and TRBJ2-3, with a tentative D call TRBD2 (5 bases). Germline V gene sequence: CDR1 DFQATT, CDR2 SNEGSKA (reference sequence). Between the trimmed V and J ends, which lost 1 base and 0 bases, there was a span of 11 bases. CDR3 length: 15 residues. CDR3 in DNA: TGCAGTGCTAGAGTGGCGGGTGTGAGCACAGATACGCAGTATTTT. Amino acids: CSARVAGVSTDTQYF.